The present TCR beta chain was sequenced within a study of T cells after yellow fever vaccination. Study details: The authors prepared low-cell-number fractions using SMART-Seq v4 Ultra Low Input. Points from the study as a whole: It was a small share of clonotypes that appeared in both CD4 and CD8 compartments. Once the booster was given, most primary-vaccination clones reappeared, at 95% to 97% for CD4 and more than 85% for CD8.

This clonotype was seen at least ten times. What it binds is not known. Making TCR cDNA involved 5'RACE template switching, which added UMIs and a universal primer site. TCRdb re-called the 5' RACE reads with MiXCR, one entry per CDR3 protein. The sample has tens of thousands of distinct CDR3 sequences; approximately 7.5% are singletons. V was clipped by 5 bases and J by 3 bases, with 14 bases between them. The CDR3 runs to 14 residues. Germline V CDR1 and CDR2: SEHNR, FQNEAQ (reference sequence). The source material was CD8+ T cells sorted from PBMCs, sampled on the day of the yellow fever booster vaccination. This chain uses TRBV7-9 with TRBJ2-7, with D possibly being TRBD1 or TRBD2 (7 bases each). This sequence originates from a man aged 25-45 years who received the YFV17D yellow fever vaccine. Here the CDR3 DNA reads TGTGCCAGCAGCCGGGGGGACAGAGTCTACGAGCAGTACTTC. Amino acids: CASSRGDRVYEQYF. The full variable domain, with the rest looked up from reference TRBV7-9 and TRBJ2-7, is DTGVSQNPRHKITKRGQNVTFRCDPISEHNRLYWYRQTLGQGPEFLTYFQNEAQLEKSRLLSDRFSAERPKGSFSTLEIQRTEQGDSAMYLCASSRGDRVYEQYFGPGTRLTVT.